The text below deals with one T cell receptor (beta chain). The germline gives CDR1 SGHAT, CDR2 FQNNGV. With V trimmed by 5 bases and J by 0 bases, 2 bases remained unmatched. CDR3 length: 15 amino acids. The data belong to a study of blood T cell repertoires in COVID-19. Overall study context: Nucleic acid was either cDNA or gDNA, and it came from T cells, B-cell-depleted T cells, or PBMCs.

In terms of age and location, participants ranged from roughly 18 to 95 years and lived in approximately 24 US areas. Donors were grouped by their self-reported clinical history. In the authors' methods: Estimated nucleated cell counts came from reference gene primer amplification. Assay used: immunoSEQ multiplex PCR; TCRdb lists only in-frame clones, some missing. The V and J calls and clone size were taken over from that table, and D and trimming were inferred from the DNA. The sample lists 150,000 to 200,000 clones; approximately 88% were seen once. The chain carries TRBV11-2 and TRBJ2-7; 12 nucleotides agree with TRBD2. This clonotype was obtained from an older woman who had recovered from COVID-19. Sequencing was done on a sample of PBMCs or T cells enriched from blood (not recorded which). The CDR3, as DNA: TGTGCCAGCAGCCTGGGACTAGCGGGCTCCTACGAGCAGTACTTC. This gives the protein CASSLGLAGSYEQYF.